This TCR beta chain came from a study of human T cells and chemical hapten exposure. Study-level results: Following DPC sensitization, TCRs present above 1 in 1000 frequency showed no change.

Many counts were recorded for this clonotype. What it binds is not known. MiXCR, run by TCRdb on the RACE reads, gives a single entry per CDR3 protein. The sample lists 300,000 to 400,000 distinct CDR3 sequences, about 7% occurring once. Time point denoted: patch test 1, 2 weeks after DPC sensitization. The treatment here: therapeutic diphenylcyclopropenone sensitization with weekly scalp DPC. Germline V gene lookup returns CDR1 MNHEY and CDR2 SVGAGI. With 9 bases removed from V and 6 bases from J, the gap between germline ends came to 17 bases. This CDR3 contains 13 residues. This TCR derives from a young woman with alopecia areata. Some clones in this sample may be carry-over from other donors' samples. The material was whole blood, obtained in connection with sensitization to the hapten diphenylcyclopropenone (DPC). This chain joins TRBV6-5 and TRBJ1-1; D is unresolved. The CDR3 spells CASIKSYDSEAFF. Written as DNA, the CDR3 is TGTGCCAGTATTAAGAGTTATGATTCTGAAGCTTTCTTT.